Listed here is a single T cell receptor (beta chain). The antigen remains undetermined. Germline loops: CDR1 SGHRS, CDR2 YFSETQ. The CDR3 extends over 14 amino acids. The V gene end was trimmed by 0 bases and the J gene end by 7 bases; junction bases not matched to a gene: 5. One entry per CDR3 protein results from TCRdb running MiXCR on the 5' RACE reads. The sample holds some 210,000 distinct CDR3 sequences, more than 9% seen once. This sample is drawn from a study of T-cell memory formation after mild COVID-19. Study at large: For the most part, TCR clusters were specific to one donor. General study points: Contracting CD8+ clones were enriched in EMRA, CD4+ mainly in CM and EM. Some clones that responded turned up in pre-infection memory, which suggests that cross-reactive memory joined in.

V and J are TRBV5-1 and TRBJ1-2, with 8 bases identical to TRBD1. Sequencing was performed on PBMCs or a T cell subset sorted from them (not recorded which). The TCR sequence derives from a young man who had mild COVID-19 (a few samples of this study predate the infection). Cell type and time point are not known. The CDR3 coding sequence is TGCGCCAGCAGCTTGGATCAGGGGGCGGTTGGCTACACCTTC. It specifies CASSLDQGAVGYTF.